One TCR beta chain is described in this entry. This entry is derived from a study of blood T cell repertoires in COVID-19. Turning to the study itself: COVID-19 samples collected from the United States, Italy and Spain covered acute and convalescent phases.

Some clones are missing from TCRdb's copy, which holds only in-frame ones; the method was immunoSEQ multiplex PCR. The sample lists 200,000 to 250,000 clones, roughly four fifths seen once, with 3% to 4% in the top ten. This CDR3 comprises 17 residues. The germline V gene has CDR1 MNHEY and CDR2 SVGEGT. V dropped 2 bases and J dropped 0 bases, with 17 bases sitting between them. The receptor was isolated from a woman in her sixties who had recovered from COVID-19. Specimen: PBMCs or T cells enriched from blood (not recorded which). This chain links TRBV6-2 or TRBV6-3 with TRBJ2-7, with a weak D call TRBD2 (7 bases). CDR3 in DNA: TGTGCCAGCAGTTACAGGGGGGGCCGACAAAGCTCCTACGAGCAGTACTTC. Residues: CASSYRGGRQSSYEQYF.